The clone carrying this T cell receptor beta chain was seen at least ten times. The data originate from a study of T cells after yellow fever vaccination. The V end lost 5 bases, the J end lost 5 bases, and 13 bases lay between the germline ends. CDR1 is LNHNV and CDR2 is YYDKDF in the germline V gene (reference sequence). This CDR3 spans 14 amino acids. TCRdb re-analysed the 5' RACE reads in MiXCR, keeping a single row per CDR3 protein. Of around 100,000 distinct CDR3 sequences in the sample, 7.5% to 9.5% were seen once. The source material was CD8+ T cells sorted from PBMCs, sampled 45 days after the yellow fever booster vaccination. This sequence joins TRBV15 and TRBJ2-1; D is perhaps TRBD2 (5 bases). The source of this sequence is a man aged 25-45 years who received the YFV17D yellow fever vaccine. The CDR3 DNA is TGTGCCACCAGCGATTTGAGGGAGAACAATGAGCAGTTCTTC. It translates to CATSDLRENNEQFF.